A selection of T cell receptor beta chains follows, all from one sample in a study of shared clonotypes between healthy human individuals. Sequencing used immunoSEQ multiplex PCR; TCRdb keeps in-frame clones, though not all of them. This table has about 820,000 clones, around 92% appearing once. Input material: naive CD8+ T cells sorted from blood. These receptors all stem from a man between 25 and 39 years old in good health. The CDR3 runs from the conserved cysteine through the conserved F or W. D genes are given only for firm matches. Clone size, where shown, is once, few, many, or a class for clones that have expanded.

>TRBV28|-|TRBD1|TRBJ2-2
CASSLTQGANTGELFF
TGTGCCAGCAGTCTGACACAGGGGGCGAACACCGGGGAGCTGTTTTTT
>TRBV5-1|-|TRBD2|TRBJ2-7
CASSSAGLAYEQYF
TGCGCCAGCAGCTCTGCGGGACTAGCATACGAGCAGTACTTC
>TRBV29-1|-|-|TRBJ1-2
CSVEDRLGYTF
TGCAGCGTTGAAGATCGCCTTGGCTACACCTTC
>TRBV2|-|-|TRBJ2-1
CASSGRVGIF
TGTGCCAGCAGTGGGAGGGTAGGCATCTTC
>TRBV7-6|once|TRBD2|TRBJ2-7
CASSLGAGGTEQYF
TGTGCCAGCAGCTTAGGAGCGGGAGGTACCGAGCAGTACTTC
>TRBV25-1|-|-|TRBJ2-3
CASRRGPGGRSEDTQYF
TGTGCCAGCAGACGCGGCCCGGGCGGACGGAGTGAAGATACGCAGTATTTT
>TRBV28|-|-|TRBJ2-1
CASRSPSSYNEQFF
TGTGCCAGCAGATCACCGAGCTCCTACAATGAGCAGTTCTTC
>TRBV7-8|-|-|TRBJ2-1
CASSLRLLGGFGNEQFF
TGTGCCAGCAGCTTAAGGTTGCTAGGGGGTTTTGGGAATGAGCAGTTCTTC
>TRBV7-9|-|TRBD2|TRBJ2-1
CASSDLPGSGLASYNEQFF
TGTGCCAGCAGCGACCTCCCGGGATCGGGACTAGCGAGTTACAATGAGCAGTTCTTC
>TRBV7-6|-|-|TRBJ2-3
CASSLSSPDTQYF
TGTGCCAGCAGCCTCTCGTCCCCGGATACGCAGTATTTT
>TRBV7-6|-|-|TRBJ1-1
CASSLFGGADTEAFF
TGTGCCAGCAGCTTATTTGGGGGCGCGGACACTGAAGCTTTCTTT
>TRBV19|-|-|TRBJ2-7
CASSDRNSYEQYF
TGTGCCAGTAGTGACCGAAACTCCTACGAGCAGTACTTC
>TRBV5-5|-|TRBD1|TRBJ1-1
CASSLRGRGIVRPEAFF
TGTGCCAGCAGCCTCAGGGGGCGAGGGATCGTGCGACCTGAAGCTTTCTTT
>TRBV11-2|-|TRBD2|TRBJ2-1
CASSLDFWTSGGSYNEQFF
TGTGCCAGCAGCTTGGACTTCTGGACTAGCGGGGGCTCCTACAATGAGCAGTTCTTC
>TRBV27|-|-|TRBJ2-2
CASSFFGELFF
TGTGCCAGCAGTTTCTTCGGGGAGCTGTTTTTT
>TRBV2|-|-|TRBJ2-7
CASIDGTSLAYEQYF
TGTGCCAGCATCGACGGGACATCGCTCGCCTACGAGCAGTACTTC
>TRBV29-1|-|-|TRBJ2-5
CSVSYAGTHQETQYF
TGCAGCGTCTCTTACGCAGGGACACATCAAGAGACCCAGTACTTC
>TRBV7-9|-|-|TRBJ1-1
CASSPAQMNTEAFF
TGTGCCAGCAGCCCGGCCCAAATGAACACTGAAGCTTTCTTT